This is a list of T cell receptor beta chains from one sample in a study of cytomegalovirus exposure and HLA in healthy donors. The assay was immunoSEQ multiplex PCR, and TCRdb's table has in-frame clones only and misses some. The sample contains some 120,000 clones, approximately 72% of which appear only once. Sequenced input: PBMCs. These TCRs come from a woman between 45 and 65 years old in good health and CMV-seropositive. CDR3s include the opening cysteine and the closing phenylalanine or tryptophan. A D gene is named only where the DNA matches it firmly. Expanded clones get a size class; other rows say once, few or many, or leave the size out.

J | size | V | D | CDR3 | DNA
TRBJ1-4 | - | TRBV5-1 | - | CASREGFNEKLFF | TGCGCCAGCAGGGAGGGCTTTAATGAAAAACTGTTTTTT
TRBJ2-5 | - | TRBV25-1 | TRBD2 | CASSALTSGGKETQYF | TGTGCCAGCAGTGCCCTGACTAGCGGGGGTAAAGAGACCCAGTACTTC
TRBJ2-7 | once | TRBV28 | - | CASSLSGTYGNEQYF | TGTGCCAGCAGTTTATCAGGCACTTACGGTAACGAGCAGTACTTC
TRBJ1-1 | - | TRBV6-1 | - | CASSEAPNTEAFF | TGTGCCAGCAGTGAAGCCCCTAACACTGAAGCTTTCTTT
TRBJ1-2 | - | TRBV5-6 | TRBD1 | CASTPGQGFYGYTF | TGTGCCAGTACTCCGGGACAGGGGTTTTATGGCTACACCTTC
TRBJ1-4 | - | TRBV5-5 | TRBD1 | CAVRQGAREKLFF | TGTGCCGTCCGACAGGGGGCGCGAGAAAAACTGTTTTTT
TRBJ2-7 | few | TRBV15 | TRBD1 | CATSRERVGTDYEQYF | TGTGCCACCAGCAGAGAGCGGGTCGGGACAGACTACGAGCAGTACTTC
TRBJ2-7 | - | TRBV19 | TRBD1 | CASSFSGQPGTGSMHEQYF | TGTGCCAGTAGTTTTAGCGGTCAGCCGGGGACAGGGAGCATGCACGAGCAGTACTTC
TRBJ2-4 | once | TRBV5-6 | - | CASRSTVEKNIQYF | TGTGCCAGCAGATCGACAGTTGAGAAAAACATTCAGTACTTC
TRBJ2-7 | - | TRBV29-1 | TRBD1 | CSVVGGQGKDEQYF | TGCAGCGTTGTCGGGGGACAGGGGAAGGACGAGCAGTACTTC
TRBJ1-1 | - | TRBV5-1 | - | CASSLAAGNTEAFF | TGCGCCAGCAGCTTGGCGGCGGGGAACACTGAAGCTTTCTTT
TRBJ2-2 | - | TRBV5-1 | TRBD1 | CASSPPQTGAGELFF | TGCGCCAGCAGCCCCCCTCAGACAGGGGCCGGGGAGCTGTTTTTT
TRBJ1-1 | - | TRBV6-4 | - | CASSDRGAFF | TGTGCCAGCAGTGACCGCGGAGCTTTCTTT
TRBJ2-3 | - | TRBV1 | - | CTSSPWASGAALDSTDTQYF | -
TRBJ2-7 | - | TRBV2 | - | CASDFDRYYEQYF | TGTGCCAGCGATTTCGACCGATACTACGAGCAGTACTTC
TRBJ2-5 | - | TRBV10-3 | - | CAISDGARPGMETQYF | TGTGCCATCAGTGATGGGGCCCGCCCTGGGATGGAGACCCAGTACTTC
TRBJ1-2 | once | TRBV6-5 | TRBD1 | CASSSPTGHGYTF | TGTGCCAGCAGTTCCCCGACAGGGCATGGCTACACCTTC
TRBJ2-3 | - | TRBV6-1 | - | CASSDGGGPDTQYF | TGTGCCAGCAGTGATGGGGGGGGCCCAGATACGCAGTATTTT
TRBJ2-1 | - | TRBV7-8 | TRBD2 | CASSLRTSGGHGYNEQFF | TGTGCCAGCAGCTTAAGGACTAGCGGGGGCCATGGCTACAATGAGCAGTTCTTC
TRBJ2-1 | - | TRBV9 | - | CASSVYPGSYNEQFF | TGTGCCAGCAGCGTATATCCGGGATCCTACAATGAGCAGTTCTTC
TRBJ2-7 | - | TRBV2 | - | CASSLSSYEQYF | TGTGCCAGCAGCCTCAGCTCCTACGAGCAGTACTTC
TRBJ2-7 | - | TRBV2 | TRBD2 | CASRRGATYEQYF | TGTGCCAGCAGGCGGGGGGCCACCTACGAGCAGTACTTC
TRBJ2-7 | - | TRBV7-2 | - | CASSQAQAYEQYF | TGTGCCAGCAGCCAGGCGCAGGCCTACGAGCAGTACTTC
TRBJ1-2 | - | TRBV9 | - | CASSPQGTLTNYGYTF | TGTGCCAGCAGCCCCCAAGGGACACTAACTAACTATGGCTACACCTTC
TRBJ2-1 | - | TRBV4-1 | TRBD1 | CASSQVGQGAIYEQFF | TGCGCCAGCAGCCAAGTGGGACAGGGGGCAATTTATGAGCAGTTCTTC
TRBJ2-7 | few | TRBV11-1 | TRBD2 | CASSFGSGGYEQYF | TGTGCCAGCAGCTTTGGGAGCGGGGGCTACGAGCAGTACTTC
TRBJ2-3 | - | TRBV6-5 | - | CASSYSWNRAEDTQYF | TGTGCCAGCAGTTACTCGTGGAACAGGGCAGAAGATACGCAGTATTTT
TRBJ1-5 | - | TRBV30 | - | CAWSSRLRDQPQHF | TGTGCCTGGAGTAGCCGATTACGGGATCAGCCCCAGCATTTT
TRBJ1-1 | - | TRBV2 | TRBD1 | CASGGQFNTEAFF | TGTGCCAGCGGGGGACAGTTTAACACTGAAGCTTTCTTT
TRBJ2-7 | - | TRBV9 | TRBD2 | CASSVAGGGGTYEQYF | TGTGCCAGCAGCGTAGCCGGTGGGGGGGGGACCTACGAGCAGTACTTC
TRBJ2-5 | - | TRBV2 | - | CASSEALQGENQYF | TGTGCCAGCAGTGAAGCGCTACAGGGTGAGAACCAGTACTTC
TRBJ2-7 | few | TRBV15 | - | CATSRDRLSSYEQYF | TGTGCCACCAGCAGAGATCGACTGAGCTCCTACGAGCAGTACTTC
TRBJ2-7 | - | TRBV5-6 | TRBD1 | CASSFLTGGPHEQYF | TGTGCCAGCAGCTTTTTGACAGGGGGTCCCCACGAGCAGTACTTC
TRBJ1-1 | once | TRBV18 | - | CASSPIQGRNTEAFF | TGTGCCAGCTCACCAATTCAGGGGCGGAACACTGAAGCTTTCTTT
TRBJ2-7 | - | TRBV4-2 | TRBD2 | CASSQEGQGSSGSYEQYF | TGTGCCAGCAGCCAGGAGGGGCAGGGTTCTAGCGGATCCTACGAGCAGTACTTC
TRBJ1-5 | once | TRBV30 | - | CAWSLLGDQPQHF | TGTGCCTGGAGTCTCCTAGGGGATCAGCCCCAGCATTTT